Sequencing of this T cell receptor (beta chain) was carried out in a study of blood T cells in healthy people across ages. A sample-barcoded 5' primer and a J-beta primer mix were used in a second PCR of about 7 to 11 cycles. MiXCR, applied by TCRdb to the 5' RACE reads, yields one record per CDR3 protein. Of roughly 500,000 distinct CDR3 sequences detected, about 26% appear once; the ten largest clones hold roughly 18%. V lost 5 bases, J lost 8 bases, and 12 bases lay in between. The germline V gene has CDR1 SQVTM and CDR2 ANQGSEA. CDR3 length: 11 amino acids. The TCR comes from a woman aged 70 to 79 in good health. The source material was blood. The chain uses TRBV29-1 and TRBJ1-2; D is uncertain. This CDR3 reads CSVSVQTGYTF. Written as DNA, the CDR3 is TGCAGCGTTTCAGTACAGACAGGCTACACCTTC. Together with reference TRBV29-1 and TRBJ1-2, the CDR3 gives the full variable domain: SAVISQKPSRDICQRGTSLTIQCQVDSQVTMMFWYRQQPGQSLTLIATANQGSEATYESGFVIDKFPISRPNLTFSTLTVSNMSPEDSSIYLCSVSVQTGYTFGSGTRLTVV.